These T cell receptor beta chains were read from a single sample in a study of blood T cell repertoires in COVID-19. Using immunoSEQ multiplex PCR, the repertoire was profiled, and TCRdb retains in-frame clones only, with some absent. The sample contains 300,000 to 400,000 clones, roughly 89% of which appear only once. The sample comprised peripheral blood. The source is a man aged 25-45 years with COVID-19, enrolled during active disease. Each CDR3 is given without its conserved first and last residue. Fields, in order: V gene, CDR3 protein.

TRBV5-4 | ASSHDSSYGYT
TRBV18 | ASSPGGFGSNQPQH
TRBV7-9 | ASSAGTLSYEQY
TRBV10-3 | AIREGRQRGYEQY
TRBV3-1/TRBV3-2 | ASSQSPPDSFGNTIY
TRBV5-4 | ASSPPGVDGYT
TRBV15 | ATSRGGTGNYEQY
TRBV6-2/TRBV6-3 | ASSYPPLGRINEQF
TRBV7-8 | ASSLEGTGHGYT
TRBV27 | ASSFGQRWNTGELF
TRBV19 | ASSIMGGRGDTQY
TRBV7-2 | ASTDRTSVYEQF
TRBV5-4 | ASSRGLAGIGETQY
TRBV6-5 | ASSYKREGRNTQY
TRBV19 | ASSAEAPGLAGINEQF
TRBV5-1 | ASSPDRLMNTEAF
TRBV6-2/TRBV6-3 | ASSYSDRGPSYGYT
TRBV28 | ASSTGGATPETQY
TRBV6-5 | ASRGGGGYT
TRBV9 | ASSARIPDREGYGYT
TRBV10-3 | AISEVQISYEQY
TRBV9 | ASSVVRLSYNEQF
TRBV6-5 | ASSNRDTTNYGYT
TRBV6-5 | ASGGRTGSYEQY
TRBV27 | ASRGQSSSYEQY
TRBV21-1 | ASRDWFYEQY
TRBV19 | ASKSGGNTEAF
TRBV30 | AWTVGLAGYEQY
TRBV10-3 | AIRVQGWETEAF
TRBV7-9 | ASSPSGGYGYT
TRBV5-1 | ASSLVPGGLEQY
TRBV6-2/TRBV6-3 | ASSYSLMFRDSYYEQY
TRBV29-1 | SVEDRGQNQETQY
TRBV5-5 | ASSLAASGYNEQF
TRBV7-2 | ASSYSNYGYT
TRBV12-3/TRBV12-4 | ASRIGGGNTIY
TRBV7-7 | ASRQVDPGAASTGELF
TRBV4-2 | ASSQDLTLRNEQF
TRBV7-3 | ASSAGQTTGELF
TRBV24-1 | ATSDSRGTSTDTQY
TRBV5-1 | ASSLGSGGGQPQH